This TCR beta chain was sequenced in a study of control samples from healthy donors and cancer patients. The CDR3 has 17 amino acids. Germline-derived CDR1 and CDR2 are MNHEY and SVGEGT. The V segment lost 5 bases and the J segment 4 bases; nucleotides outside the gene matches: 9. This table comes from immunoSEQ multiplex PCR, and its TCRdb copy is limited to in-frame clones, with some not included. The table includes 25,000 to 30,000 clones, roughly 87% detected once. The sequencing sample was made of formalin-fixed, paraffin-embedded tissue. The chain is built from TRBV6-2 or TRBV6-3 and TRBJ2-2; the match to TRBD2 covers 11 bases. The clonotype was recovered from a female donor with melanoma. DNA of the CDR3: TGTGCCAGCAGTAAACTCACTAGCGGGAGAGTCACCGGGGAGCTGTTTTTT. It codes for CASSKLTSGRVTGELFF.